This TCR beta chain emerged from a study of beta chain features in type 1 diabetes. Overall study: Sorted cells from all samples, numbering 100 million to 120 million, were examined.

Of the isolated RNA, all was reverse transcribed, and so the sequenced material was expressed TCRB transcripts. Sequencing used immunoSEQ multiplex PCR; TCRdb keeps in-frame clones, though not all of them. The sample carries over 700,000 clones, about 17% recorded once. The CDR3 consists of 19 residues. After removal of 10 bases from V and 0 bases from J, the junction contained 19 bases not matched to a gene. Per germline, CDR1 SEHNR and CDR2 FQNEAQ (reference sequence). This chain joins TRBV7-9 and TRBJ2-1; 9 bases fit TRBD1. The sequenced sample consisted of naive CD4+ T cells from blood. The clonotype originates from a woman between 18 and 29 years old in good health. CDR3 sequence (DNA): TGTGCCACCCGGGGCCCGGGACAGGGACCACCCAGCTCCTACAATGAGCAGTTCTTC. Translated: CATRGPGQGPPSSYNEQFF.